Detailed here is one T cell receptor (beta chain). As yet, its antigen is unknown. This record belongs to a study of T-cell memory formation after mild COVID-19. Whole-study findings and limits: Clones which contracted sat mainly in CM and EM if CD4+, and in EMRA if CD8+.

Germline lookup yields CDR1 SGHVS and CDR2 FQNEAQ. Trimming left V 4 bases short and J 4 bases short, with 15 bases between. The CDR3 totals 15 residues. Constant-segment primers served in 5'RACE that generated TCR alpha and TCR beta cDNA libraries bearing sample barcodes and UMIs. TCRdb reanalysed the 5' RACE reads using MiXCR and keeps one entry per CDR3 protein. The sample consists of 250,000 to 300,000 distinct CDR3 sequences, approximately 18% of them appearing once. The TCR originated in a man younger than 35 who had mild COVID-19 (a few samples of this study predate the infection). Cell type and time point are not known. Sequencing was done on a sample of PBMCs or a T cell subset sorted from them (not recorded which). The J gene is TRBJ2-3, the V gene TRBV7-8; the D gene is possibly TRBD2 (6 bases). The CDR3 reads CASSSGGIGADTQYF. The CDR3 DNA reads as TGTGCCAGCAGCTCTGGCGGGATAGGGGCAGATACGCAGTATTTT.